One TCR beta chain is described in this entry. The data stem from a study of cytomegalovirus exposure and HLA in healthy donors. This PCR relied on a set of 60 Vbeta primers and 13 Jbeta primers. Produced via immunoSEQ multiplex PCR; TCRdb's table is partial and in-frame only. Of 200,000 to 250,000 clones listed, around 83% are singletons. Germline CDR1 reads LNHDA; CDR2 reads SQIVND (reference sequence). There are 17 residues in the CDR3. V lost 5 bases to trimming and J lost 1 base, with 18 bases between them. This receptor was taken from a girl aged 5 to 17 in good health and CMV-seronegative. Sequencing used PBMCs. The V and J genes are TRBV19 and TRBJ1-3; D possibly corresponds to TRBD1 (6 bases). CDR3 sequence: CASSPLRDTMSGNTIYF. In DNA, the CDR3 is TGTGCCAGTAGTCCCCTGAGGGACACTATGTCTGGAAACACCATATATTTT.